This T cell receptor (beta chain) was captured in a study of blood T cell repertoires in COVID-19. As for the study in general: Samples of COVID-19 (acute and convalescent) were obtained from the United States, Italy and Spain. Sources were T cells, B-cell-depleted T cells, or PBMCs; the material itself was cDNA or gDNA.

The CDR3 length is 15 residues. The V gene lost 0 bases and the J gene lost 7 bases, with 15 bases spanning the gap. Germline CDR1 LGHDT, CDR2 YNNKEL (reference sequence). In the original analysis: For nucleated cells, counts were estimated from reference gene primer amplification. Assay: immunoSEQ multiplex PCR; the TCRdb copy retains only in-frame clones and omits some. Clonal size and the V and J genes are those of that table, whereas D and trimming came from the DNA. In the table there are roughly 100,000 clones, about three quarters of which are singletons. This sequence was found in a man aged 65 to 85 with acute or convalescent COVID-19. The sample consisted of peripheral blood. J is TRBJ1-2 and V is TRBV3-1 (or the pseudogene TRBV3-2); D not resolved. The CDR3 sequence: CASSQDVGRISGYTF. The CDR3 region has the DNA TGTGCCAGCAGCCAAGATGTTGGGAGGATCAGTGGCTACACCTTC.